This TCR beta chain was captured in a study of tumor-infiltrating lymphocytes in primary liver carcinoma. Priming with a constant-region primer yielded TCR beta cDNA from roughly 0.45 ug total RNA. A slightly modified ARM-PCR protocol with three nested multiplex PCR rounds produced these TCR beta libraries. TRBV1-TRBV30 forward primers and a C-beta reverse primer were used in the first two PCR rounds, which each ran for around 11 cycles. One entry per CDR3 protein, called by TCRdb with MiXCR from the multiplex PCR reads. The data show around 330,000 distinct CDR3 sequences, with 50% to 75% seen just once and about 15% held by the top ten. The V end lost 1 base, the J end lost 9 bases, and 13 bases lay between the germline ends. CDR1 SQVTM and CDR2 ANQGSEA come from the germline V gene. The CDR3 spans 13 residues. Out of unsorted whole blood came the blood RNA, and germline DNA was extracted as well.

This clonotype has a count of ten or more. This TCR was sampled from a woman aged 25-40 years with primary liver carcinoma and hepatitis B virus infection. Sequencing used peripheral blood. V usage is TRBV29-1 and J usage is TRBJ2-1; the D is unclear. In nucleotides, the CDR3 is TGCAGCGTTGAAGCCCCCCGTGGGCTTGAGCAGTTCTTC. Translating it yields CSVEAPRGLEQFF.